The clone carrying this T cell receptor beta chain occurred many times. This entry is derived from a study of blood T cells in healthy people across ages. Combining a sample-barcoded 5' primer with a J-beta primer mix, a second PCR ran for about 7 to 12 cycles. TCRdb re-called the 5' RACE reads with MiXCR, one entry per CDR3 protein. The sample lists about 800,000 distinct CDR3 sequences; 25% were seen once. This sample also appeared in a second study, on T cells of mothers and their children.

The sequence was obtained from a boy aged 5 to 17 in good health. Material: blood.

This CDR3 reads CASSLVGDNEQFF. Written as DNA, the CDR3 is TGTGCCAGCAGCCTCGTTGGCGACAATGAGCAGTTCTTC. The chain has TRBV12-3 or TRBV12-4 and TRBJ2-1; no definite D call. V was shortened by 6 bases and J by 5 bases, with 11 bases between the two germline ends. The CDR3 has 13 amino acids.